Listed here are 2 T cell receptor beta chains from one sample, sequenced in a study of T cells in Graves' hyperthyroidism and ophthalmopathy. Researchers amplified the TCR beta CDR3 regions from RNA transcripts. The TCR CDR3 was amplified in a first-round RT-PCR using the HTBI primer set. In TCRdb, the multiplex PCR reads were re-called with MiXCR into one record per CDR3 protein. This table holds some 350,000 distinct CDR3 sequences, 15% to 19% found once. Input material: blood. The receptors stem from a woman aged 18-29 years with Graves' hyperthyroidism that later progressed to Graves' ophthalmopathy.

This clonotype was counted ten times or more. The CDR3 DNA sequence: TGTGCCAGCAGACCACTAGCGACGAACACCGGGGAGCTGTTTTTT. Translation gives CASRPLATNTGELFF. The rearrangement links TRBV2 to TRBJ2-2, with 7 bases fitting TRBD2. The V segment lost 6 bases and the J segment 0 bases; nucleotides outside the gene matches: 4. The CDR3 totals 15 residues. Germline loops: CDR1 SNHLY, CDR2 FYNNEI.

This clonotype was found a few times. The CDR3 sequence: CSARDRGRFLSYEQYF. CDR3 DNA sequence: TGCAGTGCTAGAGATAGGGGCAGGTTTCTATCCTACGAGCAGTACTTC. The rearrangement links TRBV20-1 to TRBJ2-7; D perhaps matches TRBD1 (5 bases). Trimming removed 0 bases at V and 1 base at J, with 16 bases between. The CDR3 totals 16 residues. Germline V gene lookup returns CDR1 DFQATT and CDR2 SNEGSKA (reference sequence).